The sequence of this T cell receptor beta chain was determined in a study of T cells in Graves' hyperthyroidism and ophthalmopathy. Study findings and constraints: The majority of expanded thyroid clonotypes above 0.001 also appeared in blood. The model's output predicted ophthalmopathy at a median of roughly 6.9 months prior to onset.

This clonotype was observed many times. Its antigen is undetermined. Trimming stripped 0 bases from V and 6 bases from J, with 9 bases between. CDR3 length: 13 amino acids. The germline CDR1 and CDR2 sequences are SGHRS and YFSETQ. Exclusion criteria comprised uncontrolled infection, other autoimmune disease, pregnancy or lactation. The diagnostic basis comprised clinical symptoms, serum thyroxine and TRAb, thyroid ultrasound and orbital computed tomography. TCR beta CDR3 region amplification was performed from RNA transcripts. The TCR CDR3 first-round RT-PCR relied on the HTBI primer set. In TCRdb, the multiplex PCR reads were re-called with MiXCR into one record per CDR3 protein. The sample has 450,000 to 650,000 distinct CDR3 sequences; 15% to 20% are singletons.

V gene TRBV5-1 combines with J gene TRBJ1-1; D ambiguous. Material for sequencing was blood. The sequence was obtained from a woman aged 18-30 years with Graves' ophthalmopathy. CDR3 coding DNA: TGCGCCAGCAGCTTGGGTGGTTCCTCTGAAGCTTTCTTT. As protein: CASSLGGSSEAFF. Filled out from reference TRBV5-1 and TRBJ1-1, the complete variable domain reads KAGVTQTPRYLIKTRGQQVTLSCSPISGHRSVSWYQQTPGQGLQFLFEYFSETQRNKGNFPGRFSGRQFSNSRSEMNVSTLELGDSALYLCASSLGGSSEAFFGQGTRLTVV.